This record covers a single T cell receptor beta chain. The antigen remains unidentified. This specimen comes from a study of CD8+ T cells in alopecia areata. Notes on the study in general: Clonality in the scalp and expanded CD8+ clones ranked among the top 100 were significantly decreased by tofacitinib.

Isolated RNA was reverse transcribed into cDNA used as the sequencing template. Sequenced by immunoSEQ multiplex PCR; TCRdb stores in-frame clones only, minus some. The top ten hold 15% to 20% of the sample, which has fewer than 200,000 clones, less than 75% seen once. Sample treatment: oral pan-JAK inhibitor, 5-10 mg twice daily. Isolation of CD4+ and CD8+ T cells from PBMCs was achieved by sorting. V gave up 8 bases and J gave up 2 bases; unmatched junction bases: 10. CDR3 size: 15 residues. Germline V gene data show CDR1 as SGHDN and CDR2 as FVKESK. The receptor comes from a human donor with alopecia areata. This specimen consisted of CD4+ T cells sorted from blood, obtained between weeks 55 and 65, from a patient treated with tofacitinib. V gene TRBV14 combines with J gene TRBJ2-7, with 9 bases identical to TRBD2. The CDR3 bases are TGTGCCAGCTCCGGAGCGGGGGGCCGCACCTACGAGCAGTACTTC. This gives the protein CASSGAGGRTYEQYF.